This T cell receptor (beta chain) was recorded in a study of T cell changes during pregnancy in multiple sclerosis. This CDR3 has 14 amino acids. V dropped 1 base and J dropped 3 bases, with 10 bases sitting between them. The germline V gene encodes CDR1 MNHEY and CDR2 SMNVEV (reference sequence). Some clones are missing from TCRdb's copy, which holds only in-frame ones; the method was immunoSEQ multiplex PCR. The sample holds approximately 46,000 clones, around 91% seen once. The chain employs TRBV27 and TRBJ2-7; D possibly corresponds to TRBD1 (5 bases). The sequences come from peripheral blood, collected after pregnancy. The sequence was obtained from a female donor in good health, enrolled as a control in a pregnancy study. CDR3: CASSLLGRDYEQYF. The CDR3 coding sequence is TGTGCCAGCAGTTTATTAGGCAGGGACTACGAGCAGTACTTC.